These 4 T cell receptor beta chains share one sample of origin, sequenced in a study of blood T cell repertoires in COVID-19. Profiling relied on immunoSEQ multiplex PCR, and the TCRdb table lists in-frame clones only, not all of them. The sample consists of roughly 150,000 clones, roughly 90% of them appearing once. The material sequenced was peripheral blood. All receptors derive from a man aged 55-75 years with acute or convalescent COVID-19.

J is TRBJ2-7 and V is TRBV21-1; the table's D call of TRBD2 was not tested on the DNA. TRBV21-1 is annotated as a pseudogene. This CDR3 contains 14 residues. CDR3 coding DNA: TGTGCCAGCAGCAAAGCCCGGGACTCCTACGAGCAGTACTTC. This translates into CASSKARDSYEQYF.

This chain uses TRBV30 with TRBJ2-5; D not certain. CDR1 and CDR2 from the germline V gene are GTSNPN and SVGIG (reference sequence). Trimming shortened V by 0 bases and J by 5 bases, and 4 bases separated the two germline ends. CDR3 length: 11 amino acids. CDR3 in amino acids: CAWSVQETQYF. In DNA form, the CDR3 reads TGTGCCTGGAGTGTACAGGAGACCCAGTACTTC.

The V gene is TRBV19, the J gene TRBJ2-1, with 9 bases fitting TRBD1. Unmatched junction bases numbered 6, after V lost 5 bases and J lost 4 bases. Germline V gene lookup returns CDR1 LNHDA and CDR2 SQIVND (reference sequence). The length of the CDR3 is 15 residues. The CDR3 is CASSARQGVYNEQFF. The CDR3 coding sequence is TGTGCCAGTAGTGCCCGACAGGGGGTGTACAATGAGCAGTTCTTC.

This rearrangement joins TRBV3-1 (or the pseudogene TRBV3-2) to TRBJ2-2, with 7 bases fitting TRBD2. Germline CDR1 is LGHDT and CDR2 is YNNKEL (reference sequence). The CDR3 spans 16 residues. V shed 4 bases and J 1 base; nucleotides not matched to a gene: 6. The CDR3 DNA reads as TGTGCCAGCAGCCCCTTGTCGGGGGGGAACACCGGGGAGCTGTTTTTT. The encoded protein is CASSPLSGGNTGELFF.